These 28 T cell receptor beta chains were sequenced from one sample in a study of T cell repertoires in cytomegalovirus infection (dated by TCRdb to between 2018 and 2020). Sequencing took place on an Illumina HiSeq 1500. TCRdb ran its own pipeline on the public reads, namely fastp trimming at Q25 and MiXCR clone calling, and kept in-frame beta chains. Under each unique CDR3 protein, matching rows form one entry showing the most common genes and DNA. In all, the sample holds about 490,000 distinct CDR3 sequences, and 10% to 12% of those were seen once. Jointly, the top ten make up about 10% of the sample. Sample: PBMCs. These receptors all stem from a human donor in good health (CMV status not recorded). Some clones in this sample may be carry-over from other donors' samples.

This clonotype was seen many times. CDR3 DNA sequence: TGTGCCAGCAGCTTAGACAGCGGGGGGTACAATGAGCAGTTCTTC. It specifies CASSLDSGGYNEQFF. This chain joins TRBV7-6 and TRBJ2-1; TRBD2 aligns across 9 bases. The germline V gene has CDR1 SGHVS and CDR2 FNYEAQ. There are 15 residues in the CDR3. V shed 1 base, J shed 4 bases, and the junction held 2 bases outside the gene matches.

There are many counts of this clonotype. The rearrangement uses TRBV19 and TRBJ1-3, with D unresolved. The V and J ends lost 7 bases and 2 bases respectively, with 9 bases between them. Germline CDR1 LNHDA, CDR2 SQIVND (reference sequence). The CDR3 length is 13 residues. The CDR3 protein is CASNTEPGNTIYF. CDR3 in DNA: TGTGCCAGTAATACAGAGCCTGGAAACACCATATATTTT.

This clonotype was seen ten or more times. CDR3 sequence (DNA): TGCGCCAGCAGCCAGGTTGACATGGGACTAGCGACTTACAATGAGCAGTTCTTC. It encodes CASSQVDMGLATYNEQFF. The genes are TRBV4-1 and TRBJ2-1, with 10 bases aligning to TRBD2. V trimming: 3 bases; J trimming: 4 bases; junction bases outside the gene matches: 12. This CDR3 has 18 amino acids. The V gene's germline CDR1 is MGHRA and CDR2 YSYEKL.

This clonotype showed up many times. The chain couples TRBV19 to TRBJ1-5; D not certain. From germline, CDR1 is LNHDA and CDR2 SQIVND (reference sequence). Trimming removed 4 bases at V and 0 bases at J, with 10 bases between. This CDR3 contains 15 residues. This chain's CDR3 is CASSSSPRSNQPQHF. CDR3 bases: TGTGCCAGTAGTAGTTCCCCGCGTAGCAATCAGCCCCAGCATTTT.

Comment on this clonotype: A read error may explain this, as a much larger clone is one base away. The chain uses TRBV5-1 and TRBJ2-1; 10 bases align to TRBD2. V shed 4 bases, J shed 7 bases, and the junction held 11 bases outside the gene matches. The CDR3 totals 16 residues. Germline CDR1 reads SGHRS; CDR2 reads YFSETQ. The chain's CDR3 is CASSQMTSGCHNEQFF. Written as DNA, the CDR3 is TGCGCCAGCAGCCAAATGACTAGCGGGTGTCATAATGAGCAGTTCTTC.

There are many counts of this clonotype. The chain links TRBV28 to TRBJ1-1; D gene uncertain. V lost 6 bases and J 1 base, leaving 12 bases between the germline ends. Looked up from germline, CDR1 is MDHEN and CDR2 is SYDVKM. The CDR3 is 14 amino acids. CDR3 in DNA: TGTGCCAGCAGCCCTGATTCGGCGAACACTGAAGCTTTCTTT. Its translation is CASSPDSANTEAFF.

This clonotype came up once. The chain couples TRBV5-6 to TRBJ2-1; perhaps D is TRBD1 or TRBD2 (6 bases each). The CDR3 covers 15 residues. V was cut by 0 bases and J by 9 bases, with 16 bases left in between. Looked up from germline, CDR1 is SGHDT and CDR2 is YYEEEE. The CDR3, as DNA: TGTGCCAGCAGCTTGGTCCCGGGGGCGCGTGGTGAGCAGTTCTTC. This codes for CASSLVPGARGEQFF.

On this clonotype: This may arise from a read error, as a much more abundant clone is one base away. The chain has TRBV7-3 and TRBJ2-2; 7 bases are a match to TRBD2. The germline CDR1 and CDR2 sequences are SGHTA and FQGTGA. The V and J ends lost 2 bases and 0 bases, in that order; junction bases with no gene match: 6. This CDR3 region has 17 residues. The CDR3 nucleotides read TGTGCCAGCAGCTTAGCGGGGGAGACAGCGAACACCGGGGAGCTGTTTTTT. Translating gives CASSLAGETANTGELFF.

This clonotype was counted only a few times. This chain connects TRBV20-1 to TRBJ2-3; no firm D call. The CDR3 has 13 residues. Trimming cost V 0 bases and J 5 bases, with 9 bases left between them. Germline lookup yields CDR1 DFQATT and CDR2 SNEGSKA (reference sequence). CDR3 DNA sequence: TGCAGTGCTAGAGATCGGTGGGTAGATACGCAGTATTTT. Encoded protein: CSARDRWVDTQYF.

The CDR3 reads CASNPQGSSEGYTF. CDR3 sequence (DNA): TGTGCCAGCAACCCACAGGGATCGTCGGAGGGCTACACCTTC. The genes are TRBV5-5 and TRBJ1-2; the D gene is possibly TRBD1 (6 bases). The germline V gene has CDR1 SGHKS and CDR2 YYEKEE (reference sequence). CDR3 length: 14 amino acids. Trimming cost V 6 bases and J 8 bases, with 20 bases left between them. The variable domain in full, with the rest retrieved from reference TRBV5-5 and TRBJ1-2, is DAGVTQSPTHLIKTRGQQVTLRCSPISGHKSVSWYQQVLGQGPQFIFQYYEKEERGRGNFPDRFSARQFPNYSSELNVNALLLGDSALYLCASNPQGSSEGYTFGSGTRLTVV.

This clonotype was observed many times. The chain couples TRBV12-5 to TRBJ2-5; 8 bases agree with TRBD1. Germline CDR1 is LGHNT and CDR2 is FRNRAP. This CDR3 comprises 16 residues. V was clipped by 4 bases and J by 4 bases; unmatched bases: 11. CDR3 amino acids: CASGSHATGVRETQYF. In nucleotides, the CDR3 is TGTGCTAGTGGTTCCCACGCGACAGGGGTGAGAGAGACCCAGTACTTC.

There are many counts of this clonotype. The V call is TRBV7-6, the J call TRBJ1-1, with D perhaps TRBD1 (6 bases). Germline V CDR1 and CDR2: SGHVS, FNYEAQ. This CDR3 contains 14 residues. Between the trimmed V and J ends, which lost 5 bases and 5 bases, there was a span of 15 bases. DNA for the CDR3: TGTGCCAGCAGCCTAGGGGGGTCGGGGACTGAAGCTTTCTTT. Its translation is CASSLGGSGTEAFF.

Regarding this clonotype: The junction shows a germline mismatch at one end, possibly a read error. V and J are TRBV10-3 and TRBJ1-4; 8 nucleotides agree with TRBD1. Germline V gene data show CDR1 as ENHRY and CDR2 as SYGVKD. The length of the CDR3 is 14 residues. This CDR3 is CAISGTGTGENLFF. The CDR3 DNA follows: TGTGCCATCAGTGGGACAGGGACGGGTGAAAACCTGTTTTTT.

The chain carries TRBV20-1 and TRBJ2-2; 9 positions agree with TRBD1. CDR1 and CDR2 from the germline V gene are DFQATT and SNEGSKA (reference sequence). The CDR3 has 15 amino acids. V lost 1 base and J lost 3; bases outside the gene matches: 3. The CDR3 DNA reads TGCAGTGCTAGAGTGGGACAGGGCGACACCGGGGAGCTGTTTTTT. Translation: CSARVGQGDTGELFF.

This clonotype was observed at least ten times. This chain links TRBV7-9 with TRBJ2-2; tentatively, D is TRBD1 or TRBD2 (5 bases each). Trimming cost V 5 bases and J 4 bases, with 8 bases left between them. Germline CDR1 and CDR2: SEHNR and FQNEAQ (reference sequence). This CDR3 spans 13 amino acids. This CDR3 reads CASSAGSTGELFF. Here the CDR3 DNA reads TGTGCCAGCAGCGCAGGGAGCACCGGGGAGCTGTTTTTT.

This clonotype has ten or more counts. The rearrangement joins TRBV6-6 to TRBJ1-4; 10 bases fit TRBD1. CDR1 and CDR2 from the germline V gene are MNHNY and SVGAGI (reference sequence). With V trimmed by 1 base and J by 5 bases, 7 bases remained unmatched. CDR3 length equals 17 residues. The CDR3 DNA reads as TGTGCCAGCAGTTACTGGCCCCCGGGACAGGGGAATGAAAAACTGTTTTTT. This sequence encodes CASSYWPPGQGNEKLFF.

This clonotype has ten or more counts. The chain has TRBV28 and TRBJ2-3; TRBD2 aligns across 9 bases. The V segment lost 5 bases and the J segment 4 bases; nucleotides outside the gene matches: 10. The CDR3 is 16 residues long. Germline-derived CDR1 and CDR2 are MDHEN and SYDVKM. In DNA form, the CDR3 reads TGTGCCAGCAGTCCCGGGCTAGCGGGGCCTCCAGATACGCAGTATTTT. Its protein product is CASSPGLAGPPDTQYF.

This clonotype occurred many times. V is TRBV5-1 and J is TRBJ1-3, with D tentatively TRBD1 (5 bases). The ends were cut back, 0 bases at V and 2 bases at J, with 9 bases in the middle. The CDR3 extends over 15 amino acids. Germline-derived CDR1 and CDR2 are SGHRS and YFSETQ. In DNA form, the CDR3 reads TGCGCCAGCAGCTTGGGACAGTTAACTGGAAACACCATATATTTT. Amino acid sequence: CASSLGQLTGNTIYF.

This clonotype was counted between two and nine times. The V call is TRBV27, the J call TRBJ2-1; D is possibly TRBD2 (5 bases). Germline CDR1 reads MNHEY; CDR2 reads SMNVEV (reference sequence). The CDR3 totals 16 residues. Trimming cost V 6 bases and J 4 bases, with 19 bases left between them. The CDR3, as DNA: TGTGCCAGCAGCTTTATGGCGGGCGCGCTATACAATGAGCAGTTCTTC. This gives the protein CASSFMAGALYNEQFF.

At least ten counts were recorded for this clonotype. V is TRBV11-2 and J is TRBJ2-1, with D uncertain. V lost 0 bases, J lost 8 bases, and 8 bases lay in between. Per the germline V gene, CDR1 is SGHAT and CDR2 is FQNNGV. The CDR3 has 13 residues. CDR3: CASSLDTGDEQFF. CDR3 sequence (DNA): TGTGCCAGCAGCTTAGATACGGGTGATGAGCAGTTCTTC.

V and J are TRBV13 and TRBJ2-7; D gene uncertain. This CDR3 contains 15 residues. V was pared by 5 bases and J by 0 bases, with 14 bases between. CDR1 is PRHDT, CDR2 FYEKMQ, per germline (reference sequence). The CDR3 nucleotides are TGTGCCAGCAGCCCCCTAGAAAGGAACTCCTACGAGCAGTACTTC. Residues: CASSPLERNSYEQYF.

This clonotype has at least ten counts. CDR3 nucleotides: TGTGCCAGCAGTGAATGGGACAGGGGGCTGGACGAGCAGTACTTC. Encoded protein: CASSEWDRGLDEQYF. The V gene is TRBV25-1, the J gene TRBJ2-7, with 12 bases aligning to TRBD1. Germline V CDR1 and CDR2: MGHDK, SYGVNS. After removal of 1 base from V and 5 bases from J, the junction contained 3 bases not matched to a gene. The CDR3 totals 15 residues.

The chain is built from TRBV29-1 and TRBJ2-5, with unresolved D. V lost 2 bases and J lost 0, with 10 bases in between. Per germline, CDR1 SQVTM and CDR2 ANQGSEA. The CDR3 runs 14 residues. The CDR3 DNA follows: TGCAGCGTTGAATCCGGCCGGTACCAAGAGACCCAGTACTTC. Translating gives CSVESGRYQETQYF.

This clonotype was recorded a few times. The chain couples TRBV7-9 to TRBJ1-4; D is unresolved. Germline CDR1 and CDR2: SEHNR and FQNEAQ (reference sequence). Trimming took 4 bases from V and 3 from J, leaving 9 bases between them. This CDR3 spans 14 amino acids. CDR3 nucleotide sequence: TGTGCCAGCAGCTCACGTACCTCTAATGAAAAACTGTTTTTT. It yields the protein CASSSRTSNEKLFF. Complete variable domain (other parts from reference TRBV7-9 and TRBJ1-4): DTGVSQNPRHKITKRGQNVTFRCDPISEHNRLYWYRQTLGQGPEFLTYFQNEAQLEKSRLLSDRFSAERPKGSFSTLEIQRTEQGDSAMYLCASSSRTSNEKLFFGSGTQLSVL.

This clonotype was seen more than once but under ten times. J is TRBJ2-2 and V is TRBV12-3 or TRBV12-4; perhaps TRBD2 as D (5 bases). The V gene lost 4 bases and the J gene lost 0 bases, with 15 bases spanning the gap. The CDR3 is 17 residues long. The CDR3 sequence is CASSSVYRGPNTGELFF. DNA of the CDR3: TGTGCCAGCAGTTCGGTCTATAGAGGGCCGAACACCGGGGAGCTGTTTTTT.

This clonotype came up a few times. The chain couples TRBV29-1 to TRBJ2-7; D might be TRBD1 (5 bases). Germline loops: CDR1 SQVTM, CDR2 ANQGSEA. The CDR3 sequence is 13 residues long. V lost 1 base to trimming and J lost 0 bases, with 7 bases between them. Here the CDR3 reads CSVEVDSSYEQYF. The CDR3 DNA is TGCAGCGTTGAAGTAGACAGCTCCTACGAGCAGTACTTC.

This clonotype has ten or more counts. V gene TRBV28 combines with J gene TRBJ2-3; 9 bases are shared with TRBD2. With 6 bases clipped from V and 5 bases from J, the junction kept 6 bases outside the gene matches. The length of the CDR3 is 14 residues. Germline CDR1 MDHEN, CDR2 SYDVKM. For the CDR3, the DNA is TGTGCCAGCAGCGAGCGGGAGGCAGGAGATACGCAGTATTTT. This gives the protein CASSEREAGDTQYF.

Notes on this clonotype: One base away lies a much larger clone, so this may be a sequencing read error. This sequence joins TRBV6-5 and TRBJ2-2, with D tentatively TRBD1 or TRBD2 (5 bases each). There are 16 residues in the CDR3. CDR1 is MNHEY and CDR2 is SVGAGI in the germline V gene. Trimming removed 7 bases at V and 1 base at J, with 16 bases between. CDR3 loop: CASNERDAVNTGELFF. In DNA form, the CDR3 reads TGTGCCAGCAATGAAAGGGACGCCGTGAACACCGGGGAGCTGTTTTTT.